This T cell receptor beta chain was retrieved from a study of vaccination effects on CD4 cells after COVID-19. Study-wide background: Researchers obtained post-vaccine samples at a median of 72 days past the second dose.

Whole-study results and caveats: Only 1 of 255 vaccine-induced clones from healthy vaccinees cross-reacted with common cold coronaviruses.

Remarks on this clone: The antigen is unknown.

CDR1 is SQVTM, CDR2 ANQGSEA, per germline. V was cut by 2 bases and J by 7 bases, with 11 bases left in between. The CDR3 has 13 amino acids. Repertoires were generated with immunoSEQ multiplex PCR, while TCRdb's copy carries only in-frame clones and drops some. This sample carries about 13,000 clones, about two thirds of them seen once, and the ten largest clones take about 9.3%. Antigen-specific CD4+ T cells expanded by the ViraFEST assay with viral peptide pools were then sequenced. Cells that had been cultured for 10 days were the source of isolated CD4+ T cells. Two-dose vaccination with either BNT162b2 or mRNA-1273 was given to the participants.

The sequenced sample was CD4+ T cells from PBMCs cultured with SARS-CoV-2 spike peptides, obtained after COVID-19 vaccination. The V and J genes are TRBV29-1 and TRBJ1-4, with D unresolved. The source of this sequence is a human donor who received a COVID-19 vaccine. CDR3 region: CSVELVGREKLFF. The CDR3 DNA sequence: TGCAGCGTTGAACTAGTAGGGCGTGAAAAACTGTTTTTT.